This paragraph covers one T cell receptor beta chain sequence. The antigen remains unidentified. The sample is drawn from a study of tumor-infiltrating lymphocytes in localized non-small cell lung cancer. Study-wide background: Some samples were collected after neoadjuvant chemotherapy; smokers, never-smokers and several histologies were included.

Points from the study as a whole: TCRbeta sequencing showed higher T cell infiltration in tumors than uninvolved lung.

The method was immunoSEQ multiplex PCR; TCRdb's version includes in-frame clones alone and lacks a portion of them. The sample lists 13,000 or so clones, around 72% seen once, with around a tenth in the top ten. CDR1 SNHLY and CDR2 FYNNEI come from the germline V gene. The CDR3 is 13 amino acids. V lost 7 bases to trimming and J lost 1 base, with 8 bases between them. V gene TRBV2 combines with J gene TRBJ2-4; D not resolved. The sample taken for sequencing was uninvolved lung tissue not adjacent to the tumor. The sequence was collected from a human donor with non-small cell lung cancer. CDR3 in amino acids: CASIGDAKNIQYF. The DNA for the CDR3 is TGTGCCAGCATAGGTGATGCCAAAAACATTCAGTACTTC.